This T cell receptor beta chain was profiled in a study of Ad26.COV2.S vaccination and SARS-CoV-2 variants. On this clone: What it recognizes is unknown.

TCRdb keeps only in-frame clones here, not all; method: immunoSEQ multiplex PCR. The data contain roughly 420,000 clones, roughly nine tenths of them singletons. Per germline, CDR1 LGHDT and CDR2 YNNKEL (reference sequence). This CDR3 comprises 15 residues. Trimming pared 4 bases from V and 4 bases from J, leaving 13 bases between. Study-level results: It was reported that spike-specific CD8+ and CD4+ T cell responses were substantially broad after vaccination. The analyses of TCR breadth and depth may have understated the size of total T cell responses.

Noted treatment: about 20 received Ad26.COV2.S at low or high dose, single or two shots; a few received placebo; per-sample allocation not given. Sampling happened 63 days after the first vaccine or placebo injection. The V and J genes are TRBV3-1 (or the pseudogene TRBV3-2) and TRBJ2-2; D is ambiguous. The sample in question was peripheral blood, obtained in a trial of Ad26.COV2.S vaccine versus placebo. The TCR was taken from a person aged 18-60 years who received the Ad26.COV2.S COVID-19 vaccine or a placebo. The CDR3: CASSPNIMTTGELFF. In DNA, the CDR3 is TGTGCCAGCAGCCCGAATATAATGACCACCGGGGAGCTGTTTTTT.